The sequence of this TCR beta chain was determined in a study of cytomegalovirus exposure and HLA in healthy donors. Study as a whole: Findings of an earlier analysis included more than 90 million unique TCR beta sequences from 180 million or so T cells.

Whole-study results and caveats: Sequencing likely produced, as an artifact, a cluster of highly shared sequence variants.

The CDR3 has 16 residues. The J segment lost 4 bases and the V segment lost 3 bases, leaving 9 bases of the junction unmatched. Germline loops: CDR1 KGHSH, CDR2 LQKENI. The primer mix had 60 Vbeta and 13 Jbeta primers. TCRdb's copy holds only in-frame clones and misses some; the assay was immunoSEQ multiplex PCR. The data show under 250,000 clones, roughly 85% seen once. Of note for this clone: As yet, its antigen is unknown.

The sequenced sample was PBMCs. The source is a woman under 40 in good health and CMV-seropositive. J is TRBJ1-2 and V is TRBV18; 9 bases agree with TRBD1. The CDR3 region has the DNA TGTGCCAGCTCACCGAGGGGACAGGGACCCTTCTATGGCTACACCTTC. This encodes CASSPRGQGPFYGYTF.